These T cell receptor beta chains were read from a single sample in a study of blood T cell repertoires in COVID-19. TCRdb's table, derived via immunoSEQ multiplex PCR, lists solely in-frame clones and lacks some. The data show 360,000 or so clones, about 90% seen once. The sample taken for sequencing was PBMCs or T cells enriched from blood (not recorded which). These receptors were obtained from a woman aged 30 to 39 who had recovered from COVID-19. Both conserved end residues are part of each CDR3. Each record gives: clone size, J gene, V gene, CDR3 length, D gene, CDR3 protein, CDR3 DNA. A D gene is named only where the DNA matches it firmly. Clone size appears in some rows only: once, few, many, or a class for an expanded clone.

size: NA; J: TRBJ2-3; V: TRBV6-5; length: 14; D: TRBD2; CDR3: CASRAGSFTDTQYF; DNA: TGTGCCAGCAGAGCGGGAAGTTTCACAGATACGCAGTATTTT
size: NA; J: TRBJ2-1; V: TRBV19; length: 14; D: TRBD2; CDR3: CASRGLAGVFEQFF; DNA: TGTGCCAGTAGGGGACTAGCGGGAGTCTTTGAGCAGTTCTTC
size: NA; J: TRBJ2-7; V: TRBV5-1; length: 13; D: NA; CDR3: CASAQQETYEQYF; DNA: TGCGCCAGCGCACAACAGGAAACCTACGAGCAGTACTTC
size: NA; J: TRBJ1-5; V: TRBV7-9; length: 15; D: NA; CDR3: CASSPFDGGNQPQHF; DNA: TGTGCCAGCAGCCCATTCGACGGGGGCAATCAGCCCCAGCATTTT
size: once; J: TRBJ1-5; V: TRBV19; length: 15; D: NA; CDR3: CASRPPRGINQPQHF; DNA: TGTGCCAGTAGGCCCCCCCGCGGGATCAATCAGCCCCAGCATTTT
size: NA; J: TRBJ1-6; V: TRBV27; length: 12; D: NA; CDR3: CASRQYNSPLHF; DNA: TGTGCCAGCAGACAGTATAATTCACCCCTCCACTTT
size: NA; J: TRBJ2-7; V: TRBV28; length: 15; D: TRBD2; CDR3: CASSLRREVGYEQYF; DNA: TGTGCCAGCAGTTTAAGGCGGGAGGTGGGCTACGAGCAGTACTTC
size: NA; J: TRBJ2-1; V: TRBV18; length: 14; D: TRBD2; CDR3: CASSTPTSGNEQFF; DNA: TGTGCCAGCTCAACCCCGACTAGCGGGAATGAGCAGTTCTTC
size: NA; J: TRBJ1-2; V: TRBV2; length: 12; D: NA; CDR3: CASSTLGYGYTF; DNA: TGTGCCAGCAGCACCCTCGGCTATGGCTACACCTTC
size: NA; J: TRBJ1-5; V: TRBV19; length: 12; D: NA; CDR3: CASSVSRQPQHF; DNA: TGTGCCAGTAGTGTCTCGCGTCAGCCCCAGCATTTT
size: NA; J: TRBJ1-1; V: TRBV5-5; length: 12; D: NA; CDR3: CASRLVGPEAFF; DNA: TGTGCCAGCAGGTTGGTGGGCCCAGAAGCTTTCTTT
size: NA; J: TRBJ2-1; V: TRBV19; length: 13; D: NA; CDR3: CASSIGLGNEQFF; DNA: TGTGCCAGTAGTATAGGACTAGGCAATGAGCAGTTCTTC
size: NA; J: TRBJ2-2; V: TRBV9; length: 16; D: TRBD2; CDR3: CASSETSGSGTGELFF; DNA: TGTGCCAGCAGCGAGACTAGCGGGAGCGGCACCGGGGAGCTGTTTTTT
size: NA; J: TRBJ2-1; V: TRBV5-1; length: 13; D: TRBD1; CDR3: CASSRGWDSEQFF; DNA: TGCGCCAGCAGCAGGGGCTGGGACAGCGAGCAGTTCTTC
size: NA; J: TRBJ1-1; V: TRBV3-1/TRBV3-2; length: 12; D: NA; CDR3: CASSQDVRSLAF; DNA: TGTGCCAGCAGCCAAGATGTGAGGAGCCTTGCCTTT
size: NA; J: TRBJ2-2; V: TRBV30; length: 14; D: NA; CDR3: CAWSGLANTGELFF; DNA: TGTGCCTGGAGTGGGCTAGCGAACACCGGGGAGCTGTTTTTT
size: NA; J: TRBJ2-2; V: TRBV6-5; length: 15; D: TRBD1; CDR3: CASSLTGDPAGELFF; DNA: TGTGCCAGCTCCCTAACAGGGGATCCGGCCGGGGAGCTGTTTTTT
size: NA; J: TRBJ2-7; V: TRBV7-7; length: 15; D: NA; CDR3: CASSLRAGPLAEQYF; DNA: TGTGCTAGCAGCTTAAGGGCGGGGCCCCTCGCCGAGCAGTACTTC
size: NA; J: TRBJ2-7; V: TRBV7-9; length: 14; D: TRBD2; CDR3: CASSWTSGTYEQYF; DNA: TGTGCCAGCAGCTGGACTAGCGGCACCTACGAGCAGTACTTC
size: NA; J: TRBJ2-7; V: TRBV20-1; length: 11; D: NA; CDR3: CSAGDFYEQYF; DNA: TGCAGTGCTGGGGACTTCTACGAGCAGTACTTC
size: NA; J: TRBJ1-1; V: TRBV7-9; length: 16; D: NA; CDR3: CASSSKRGGMNTEAFF; DNA: TGTGCCAGCAGCTCCAAAAGGGGAGGCATGAACACTGAAGCTTTCTTT
size: NA; J: TRBJ2-7; V: TRBV6-5; length: 13; D: NA; CDR3: CASRDYPTYEQYF; DNA: TGTGCCAGCAGGGACTACCCTACCTACGAGCAGTACTTC
size: NA; J: TRBJ1-5; V: TRBV19; length: 13; D: NA; CDR3: CASSIGENQPQHF; DNA: TGTGCCAGTAGTATCGGGGAAAATCAGCCCCAGCATTTT
size: NA; J: TRBJ2-3; V: TRBV9; length: 17; D: NA; CDR3: CASSVVGGGHYTDTQYF; DNA: TGTGCCAGCAGCGTAGTAGGGGGAGGGCACTACACAGATACGCAGTATTTT
size: NA; J: TRBJ2-2; V: TRBV11-2; length: 16; D: TRBD2; CDR3: CASSSGTSGNTGELFF; DNA: TGTGCCAGCAGCTCTGGGACTAGCGGAAACACCGGGGAGCTGTTTTTT
size: NA; J: TRBJ2-7; V: TRBV27; length: 13; D: TRBD1; CDR3: CASRTGGSYEQYF; DNA: TGTGCCAGCCGAACAGGGGGCTCCTACGAGCAGTACTTC
size: NA; J: TRBJ1-1; V: TRBV11-2; length: 15; D: TRBD1; CDR3: CASSLSTGANTEAFF; DNA: TGTGCCAGCAGCTTGTCCACAGGGGCGAACACTGAAGCTTTCTTT
size: NA; J: TRBJ2-7; V: TRBV28; length: 13; D: NA; CDR3: CASSPPAGKEQYF; DNA: TGTGCCAGCAGTCCCCCGGCCGGGAAAGAGCAGTACTTC
size: NA; J: TRBJ1-1; V: TRBV9; length: 13; D: NA; CDR3: CASSKQGNTEAFF; DNA: TGTGCCAGCAGCAAACAGGGGAACACTGAAGCTTTCTTT
size: NA; J: TRBJ2-1; V: TRBV5-1; length: 15; D: TRBD2; CDR3: CASRLAGVTYNEQFF; DNA: TGCGCCAGCAGATTAGCGGGGGTTACCTACAATGAGCAGTTCTTC
size: NA; J: TRBJ1-1; V: TRBV6-5; length: 15; D: TRBD1; CDR3: CASSRQGLMNTEAFF; DNA: TGTGCCAGCAGTCGACAGGGGCTTATGAACACTGAAGCTTTCTTT
size: NA; J: TRBJ2-7; V: TRBV11-3; length: 15; D: TRBD2; CDR3: CASSRGVGGSREQYF; DNA: TGTGCCAGCAGCCGGGGGGTCGGAGGTTCGAGGGAGCAGTACTTC
size: NA; J: TRBJ2-2; V: TRBV18; length: 18; D: NA; CDR3: CASSPRTLAVINTGELFF; DNA: TGTGCCAGCTCACCACGAACCCTAGCAGTTATTAACACCGGGGAGCTGTTTTTT
size: once; J: TRBJ2-3; V: TRBV30; length: 13; D: NA; CDR3: CAWSSVATDTQYF; DNA: TGTGCCTGGAGTAGTGTGGCCACAGATACGCAGTATTTT
size: NA; J: TRBJ2-1; V: TRBV29-1; length: 13; D: TRBD2; CDR3: CSVAGGSYNEQFF; DNA: TGCAGCGTGGCGGGGGGGTCCTACAATGAGCAGTTCTTC
size: few; J: TRBJ2-7; V: TRBV4-1; length: 15; D: TRBD2; CDR3: CASSQPGRVPYEQYF; DNA: TGCGCCAGCAGCCAACCCGGGAGGGTCCCCTACGAGCAGTACTTC
size: NA; J: TRBJ2-7; V: TRBV11-2; length: 12; D: TRBD2; CDR3: CASRTSGTEQYF; DNA: TGTGCCAGTAGGACTAGCGGCACGGAGCAGTACTTC
size: NA; J: TRBJ2-5; V: TRBV18; length: 13; D: NA; CDR3: CASSTGSAETQYF; DNA: TGTGCCAGCTCAACAGGGTCGGCAGAGACCCAGTACTTC
size: once; J: TRBJ2-2; V: TRBV7-9; length: 15; D: NA; CDR3: CASTPQPTDYRELFF; DNA: TGTGCCAGCACCCCCCAGCCCACAGACTACCGGGAGCTGTTTTTT
size: NA; J: TRBJ1-4; V: TRBV10-2; length: 15; D: TRBD1; CDR3: CASSESQGADEKLFF; DNA: TGCGCCAGCAGTGAGTCTCAGGGGGCTGATGAAAAACTGTTTTTT